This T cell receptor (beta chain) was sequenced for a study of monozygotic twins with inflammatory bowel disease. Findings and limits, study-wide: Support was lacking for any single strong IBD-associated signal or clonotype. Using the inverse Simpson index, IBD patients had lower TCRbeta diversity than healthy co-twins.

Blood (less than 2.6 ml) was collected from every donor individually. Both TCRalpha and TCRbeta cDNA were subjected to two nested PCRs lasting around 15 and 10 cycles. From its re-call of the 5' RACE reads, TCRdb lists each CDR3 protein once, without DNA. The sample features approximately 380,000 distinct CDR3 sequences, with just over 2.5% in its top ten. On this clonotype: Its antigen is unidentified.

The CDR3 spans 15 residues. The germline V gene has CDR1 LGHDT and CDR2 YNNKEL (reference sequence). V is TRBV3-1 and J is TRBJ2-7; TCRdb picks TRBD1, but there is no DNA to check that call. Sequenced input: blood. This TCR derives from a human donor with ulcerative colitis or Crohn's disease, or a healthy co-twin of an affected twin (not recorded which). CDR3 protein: CASSQDWAGTYEQYF.